This TCR beta chain originates from a study of monozygotic twins with inflammatory bowel disease. Of note for this clonotype: Its antigen is currently unknown.

General observations from the study: Healthy co-twins showed greater TCRbeta diversity (inverse Simpson) than IBD patients.

Through template switching, UMIs that included a 6-nucleotide sample barcode were added. For each CDR3 protein, TCRdb gives one entry from its re-call of the 5' RACE reads, without DNA. This sample's clone table lists around 380,000 distinct CDR3 sequences. After skipping T cell sorting, the authors isolated total RNA from whole blood. This CDR3 spans 16 amino acids. CDR1 is SGDLS, CDR2 YYNGEE, per germline. The receptor was derived from a human donor with ulcerative colitis or Crohn's disease, or a healthy co-twin of an affected twin (not recorded which). The genes are TRBV9 and TRBJ2-1; the TCRdb call, TRBD1, lacks DNA for checking. Input material: blood. CDR3 residues: CASSGGTGRTYNEQFF.